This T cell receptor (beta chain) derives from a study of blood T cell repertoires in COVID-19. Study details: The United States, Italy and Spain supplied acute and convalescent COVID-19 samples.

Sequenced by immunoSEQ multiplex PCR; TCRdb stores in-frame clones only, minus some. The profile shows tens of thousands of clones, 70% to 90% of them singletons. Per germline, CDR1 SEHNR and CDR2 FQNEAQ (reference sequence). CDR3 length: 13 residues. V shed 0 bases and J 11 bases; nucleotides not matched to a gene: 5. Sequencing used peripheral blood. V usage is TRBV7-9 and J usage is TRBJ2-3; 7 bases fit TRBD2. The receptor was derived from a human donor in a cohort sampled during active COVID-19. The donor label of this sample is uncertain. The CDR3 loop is CASSLAGGGLQYF. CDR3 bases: TGTGCCAGCAGCTTAGCTGGGGGGGGGTTGCAGTATTTT.